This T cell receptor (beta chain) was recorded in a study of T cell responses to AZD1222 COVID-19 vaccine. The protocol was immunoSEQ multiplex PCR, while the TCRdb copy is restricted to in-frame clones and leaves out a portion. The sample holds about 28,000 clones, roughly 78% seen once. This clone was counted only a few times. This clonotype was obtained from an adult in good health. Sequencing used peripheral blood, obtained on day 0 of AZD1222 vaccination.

Here the CDR3 reads CASSDGAGQFF. CDR3 nucleotide sequence: TGCGCCAGCAGTGATGGGGCTGGGCAGTTCTTC. The rearrangement joins TRBV10-1 to TRBJ2-1, with TRBD1 as a possible D gene (5 bases). CDR3 length: 11 amino acids. V lost 3 bases, J lost 12 bases, and 9 bases lay in between. Germline V gene sequence: CDR1 WNHNN, CDR2 SYGVQD (reference sequence).